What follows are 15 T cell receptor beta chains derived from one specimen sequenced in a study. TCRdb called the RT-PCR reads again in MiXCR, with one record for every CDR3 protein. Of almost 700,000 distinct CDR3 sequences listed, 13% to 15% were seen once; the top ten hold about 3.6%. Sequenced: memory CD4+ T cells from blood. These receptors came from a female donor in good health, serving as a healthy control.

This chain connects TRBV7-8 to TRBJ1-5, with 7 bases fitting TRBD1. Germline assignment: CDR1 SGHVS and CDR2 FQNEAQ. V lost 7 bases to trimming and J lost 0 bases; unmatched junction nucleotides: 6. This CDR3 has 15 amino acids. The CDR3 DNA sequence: TGTGCCAGCATGGTCCAGGGGGATAGCAATCAGCCCCAGCATTTT. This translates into CASMVQGDSNQPQHF.

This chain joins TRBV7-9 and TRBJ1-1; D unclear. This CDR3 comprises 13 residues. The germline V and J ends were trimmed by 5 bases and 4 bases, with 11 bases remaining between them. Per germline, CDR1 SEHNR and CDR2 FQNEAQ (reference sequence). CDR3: CASSRSGGTEAFF. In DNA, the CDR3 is TGTGCCAGCAGCAGATCAGGAGGCACTGAAGCTTTCTTT.

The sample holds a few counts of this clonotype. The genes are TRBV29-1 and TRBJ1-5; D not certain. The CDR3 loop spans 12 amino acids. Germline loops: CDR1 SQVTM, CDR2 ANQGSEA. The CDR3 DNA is TGCAGAGCGAAGAGTAGCAATCAGCCCCAGCATTTT. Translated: CRAKSSNQPQHF.

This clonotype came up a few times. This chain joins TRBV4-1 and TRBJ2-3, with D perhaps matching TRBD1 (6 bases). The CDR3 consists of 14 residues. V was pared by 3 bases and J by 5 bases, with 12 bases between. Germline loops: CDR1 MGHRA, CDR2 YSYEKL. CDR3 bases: TGCGCCAGCAGCCAGGTTCCAGGGGAAGATACGCAGTATTTT. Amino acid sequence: CASSQVPGEDTQYF.

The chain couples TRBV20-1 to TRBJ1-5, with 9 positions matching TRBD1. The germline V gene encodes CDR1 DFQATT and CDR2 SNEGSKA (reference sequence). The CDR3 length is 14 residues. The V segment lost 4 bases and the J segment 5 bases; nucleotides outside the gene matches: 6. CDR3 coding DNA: TGCAGTGCTACCGGGACAGGGTATGATCAGCCCCAGCATTTT. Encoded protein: CSATGTGYDQPQHF.

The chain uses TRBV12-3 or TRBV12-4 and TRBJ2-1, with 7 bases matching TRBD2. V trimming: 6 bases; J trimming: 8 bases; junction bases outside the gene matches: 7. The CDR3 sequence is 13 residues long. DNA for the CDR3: TGTGCCAGCAGGACGACTAGCCCCGATGAGCAGTTCTTC. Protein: CASRTTSPDEQFF.

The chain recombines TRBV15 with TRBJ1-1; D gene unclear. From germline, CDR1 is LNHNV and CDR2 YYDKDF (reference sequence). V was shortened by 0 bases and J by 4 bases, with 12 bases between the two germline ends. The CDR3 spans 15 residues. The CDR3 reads CATSRDGRASTEAFF. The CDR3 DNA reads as TGTGCCACCAGCAGAGATGGGAGAGCAAGCACTGAAGCTTTCTTT.

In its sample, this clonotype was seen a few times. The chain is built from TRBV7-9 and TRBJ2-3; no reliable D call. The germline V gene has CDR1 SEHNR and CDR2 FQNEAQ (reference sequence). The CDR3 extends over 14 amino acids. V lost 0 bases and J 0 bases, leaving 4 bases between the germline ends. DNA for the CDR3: TGTGCCAGCAGCTTAGCAATGAGCACAGATACGCAGTATTTT. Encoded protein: CASSLAMSTDTQYF.

The CDR3 region is CASSALTSGSGNTIYF. CDR3 DNA sequence: TGTGCCAGCAGCGCATTGACATCAGGTTCTGGAAACACCATATATTTT. This sequence joins TRBV7-2 and TRBJ1-3, with unresolved D. CDR1 SGHTA and CDR2 FQGNSA come from the germline V gene. Trimming shortened V by 5 bases and J by 1 base, and 15 bases separated the two germline ends. The CDR3 loop spans 16 amino acids.

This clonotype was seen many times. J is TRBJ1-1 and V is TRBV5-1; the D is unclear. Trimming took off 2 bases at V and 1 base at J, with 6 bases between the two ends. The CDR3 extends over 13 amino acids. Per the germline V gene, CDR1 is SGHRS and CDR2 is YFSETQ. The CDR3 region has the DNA TGCGCCAGCAGCTTCAACCAGAACACTGAAGCTTTCTTT. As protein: CASSFNQNTEAFF.

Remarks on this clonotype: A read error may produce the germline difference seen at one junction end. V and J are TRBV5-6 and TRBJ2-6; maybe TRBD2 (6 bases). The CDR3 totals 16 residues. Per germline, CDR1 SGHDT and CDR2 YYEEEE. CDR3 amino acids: CASSFGGGSRANVLTF. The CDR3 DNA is TGTGCCAGCAGCTTCGGGGGAGGCTCTAGGGCCAACGTCCTGACTTTC.

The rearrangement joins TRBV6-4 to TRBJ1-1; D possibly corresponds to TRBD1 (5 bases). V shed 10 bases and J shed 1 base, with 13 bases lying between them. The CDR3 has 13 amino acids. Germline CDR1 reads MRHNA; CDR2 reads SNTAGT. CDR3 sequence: CATRAGWNTEAFF. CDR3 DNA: TGTGCCACCCGGGCAGGGTGGAACACTGAAGCTTTCTTT.

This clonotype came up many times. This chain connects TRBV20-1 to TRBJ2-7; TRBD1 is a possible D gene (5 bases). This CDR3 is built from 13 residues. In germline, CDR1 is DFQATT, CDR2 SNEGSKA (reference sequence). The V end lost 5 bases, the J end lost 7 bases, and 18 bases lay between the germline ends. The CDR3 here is CSAEAGHLREQYF. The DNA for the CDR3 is TGCAGTGCTGAGGCCGGACACCTTCGGGAGCAGTACTTC.

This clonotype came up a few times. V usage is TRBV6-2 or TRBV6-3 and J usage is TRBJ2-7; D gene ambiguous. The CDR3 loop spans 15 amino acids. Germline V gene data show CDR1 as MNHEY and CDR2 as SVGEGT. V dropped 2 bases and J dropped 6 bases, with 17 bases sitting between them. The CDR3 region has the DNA TGTGCCAGCAGTTACCTCCCCTCACAGATCCGCGAGCAGTACTTC. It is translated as CASSYLPSQIREQYF.

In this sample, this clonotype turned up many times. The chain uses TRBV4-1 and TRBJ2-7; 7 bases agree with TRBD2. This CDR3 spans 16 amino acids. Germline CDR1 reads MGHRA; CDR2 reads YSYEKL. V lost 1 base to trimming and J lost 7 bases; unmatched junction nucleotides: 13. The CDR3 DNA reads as TGCGCCAGCAGCCAAGTGGGGAGGGACCGCCGTAGGGAGCAGTACTTC. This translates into CASSQVGRDRRREQYF.